This entry features one TCR beta chain sequence. Germline V gene lookup returns CDR1 LGHDT and CDR2 YNNKEL (reference sequence). Trimming removed 5 bases from V and 7 bases from J; junction bases left unmatched: 10. This CDR3 has 15 amino acids. This entry is derived from a study of blood T cell repertoires in COVID-19. Study overall: Researchers got acute and convalescent COVID-19 samples from the United States, Italy and Spain. T cells, B-cell-depleted T cells, or PBMCs provided the cDNA or gDNA that served as material.

In the study's own analysis: For nucleated cells, counts were estimated from reference gene primer amplification. TCRdb keeps only in-frame clones here, not all; method: immunoSEQ multiplex PCR. Clonal size and the V and J genes are those of that table, whereas D and trimming came from the DNA. The sample lists a few hundred thousand clones, 86% seen once, with about 4% in the top ten. This TCR derives from a young man who had recovered from COVID-19. The chain couples TRBV3-1 (or the pseudogene TRBV3-2) to TRBJ2-1, with 8 bases identical to TRBD2. Sequenced: PBMCs or T cells enriched from blood (not recorded which). Here the CDR3 DNA reads TGTGCCAGCAGCGACCGGGAGGGCCCTTCGAATGAGCAGTTCTTC. Protein sequence: CASSDREGPSNEQFF.